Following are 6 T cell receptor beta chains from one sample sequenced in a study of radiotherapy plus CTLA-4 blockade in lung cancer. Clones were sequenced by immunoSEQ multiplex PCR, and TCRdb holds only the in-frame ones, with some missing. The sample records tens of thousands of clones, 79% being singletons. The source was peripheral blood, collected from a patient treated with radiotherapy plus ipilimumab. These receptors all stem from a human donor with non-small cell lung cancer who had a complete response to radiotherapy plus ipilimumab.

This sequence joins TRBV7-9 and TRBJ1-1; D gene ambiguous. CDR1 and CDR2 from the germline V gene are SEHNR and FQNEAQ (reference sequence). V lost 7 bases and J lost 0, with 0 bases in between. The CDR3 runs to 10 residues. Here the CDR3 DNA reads TGTGCCAGCATGAACACTGAAGCTTTCTTT. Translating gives CASMNTEAFF.

CDR3 nucleotides: TGTGCCAGCAGTGTGGGGACCCTGAACACTGAAGCTTTCTTT. Translating it yields CASSVGTLNTEAFF. V usage is TRBV2 and J usage is TRBJ1-1, with D perhaps TRBD1 (5 bases). V lost 4 bases and J 0 bases, leaving 9 bases between the germline ends. The CDR3 spans 14 residues. Germline CDR1 and CDR2: SNHLY and FYNNEI.

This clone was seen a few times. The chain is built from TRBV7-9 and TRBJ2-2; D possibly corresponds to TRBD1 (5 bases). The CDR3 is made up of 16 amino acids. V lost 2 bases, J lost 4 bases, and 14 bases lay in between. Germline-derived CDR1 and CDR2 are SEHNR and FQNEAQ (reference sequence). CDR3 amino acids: CASSLRYRQSTGELFF. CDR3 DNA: TGTGCCAGCAGCTTAAGGTACCGACAGTCCACCGGGGAGCTGTTTTTT.

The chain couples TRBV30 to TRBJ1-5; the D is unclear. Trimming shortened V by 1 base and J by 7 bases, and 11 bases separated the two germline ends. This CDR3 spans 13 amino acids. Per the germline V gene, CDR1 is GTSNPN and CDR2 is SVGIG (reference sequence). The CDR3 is CAWSEKGGQPQHF. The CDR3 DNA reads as TGTGCCTGGAGTGAGAAGGGTGGACAGCCCCAGCATTTT.

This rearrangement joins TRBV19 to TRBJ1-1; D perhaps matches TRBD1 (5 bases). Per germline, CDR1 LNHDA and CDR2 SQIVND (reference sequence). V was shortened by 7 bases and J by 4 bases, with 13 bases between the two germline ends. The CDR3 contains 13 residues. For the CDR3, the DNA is TGTGCCAGTAACCCGACAGCGGGCACTGAAGCTTTCTTT. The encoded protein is CASNPTAGTEAFF. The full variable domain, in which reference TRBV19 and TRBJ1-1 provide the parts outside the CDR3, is DGGITQSPKYLFRKEGQNVTLSCEQNLNHDAMYWYRQDPGQGLRLIYYSQIVNDFQKGDIAEGYSVSREKKESFPLTVTSAQKNPTAFYLCASNPTAGTEAFFGQGTRLTVV.

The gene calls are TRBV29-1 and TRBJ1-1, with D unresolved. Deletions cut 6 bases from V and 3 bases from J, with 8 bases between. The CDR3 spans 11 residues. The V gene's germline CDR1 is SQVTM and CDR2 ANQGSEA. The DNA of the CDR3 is TGCAGCGTCGAGAGGGACACTGAAGCTTTCTTT. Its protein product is CSVERDTEAFF.